This TCR beta chain stems from a study of T cell repertoires in cytomegalovirus infection. Across the whole study: Alongside well-studied HLA-B-restricted CMV epitopes, recently identified HLA-C-restricted CMV epitopes were also used. Matching HLA type, along with CMV infection, was indicated by public TCR beta signatures.

Regarding the study as a whole: Adding up the frequency of public TCR beta families identified people who carried CMV plus the relevant HLA. CMV-specific HLA-C-restricted TCR beta clonotypes dominated the ex vivo response.

From the reads, TCRdb called clonotypes with MiXCR, one entry per CDR3 protein. The sample yields about a million distinct CDR3 sequences, around 32% seen once. The CDR3 is made up of 12 amino acids. V lost 7 bases, J lost 0 bases, and 4 bases lay in between. Germline V gives CDR1 SNHLY, CDR2 FYNNEI. In its sample, this clonotype was seen a few times. Its target is unknown. The receptor was derived from a human donor in good health (CMV status not recorded). Some clones in this sample may be carry-over from other donors' samples. The rearrangement links TRBV2 to TRBJ2-4; D is unresolved. Source: cultured CD8+ T cells from PBMCs, taken from culture after CMV antigen stimulation. CDR3 sequence: CASTGAKNIQYF. CDR3 sequence (DNA): TGTGCCAGCACAGGAGCCAAAAACATTCAGTACTTC.